Shown below are 24 T cell receptor beta chains from a single sample sequenced in a study of graft-versus-host responses after intestinal transplantation. The data were produced by immunoSEQ multiplex PCR, yet TCRdb's version contains in-frame clones alone and is incomplete. The sample lists about 19,000 clones, 90% occurring once. Sequences were derived from PBMCs, sampled 357 days after transplant. The receptors originated from a human patient who received an intestinal transplant, so some T cells may come from the graft donor.

This clone appeared a single time. V and J are TRBV21-1 and TRBJ2-7; the listed D gene, TRBD1, was not tested against the DNA. TRBV21-1 is shown as a pseudogene. The CDR3 totals 17 residues. CDR3 region: CASSKADTGTGSYEQYF. The CDR3 nucleotides are TGTGCCAGCAGCAAAGCGGATACCGGGACAGGGTCCTACGAGCAGTACTTC.

In nucleotides, the CDR3 is TGCGCCAGCAGCCAGGGTGGCATGGGGCGCGGCACTGAAGCTTTCTTT. The encoded protein is CASSQGGMGRGTEAFF. This rearrangement joins TRBV4-1 to TRBJ1-1, with D perhaps TRBD1 (5 bases). The CDR3 is made up of 16 amino acids. Germline V gives CDR1 MGHRA, CDR2 YSYEKL. The V and J ends lost 3 bases and 4 bases respectively, with 18 bases between them.

This clone occurred a few times. The chain recombines TRBV7-2 with TRBJ2-7; 9 nucleotides agree with TRBD2. V dropped 5 bases and J dropped 1; count of bases not matched to a gene: 3. Germline assignment: CDR1 SGHTA and CDR2 FQGNSA. The CDR3 extends over 14 amino acids. CDR3 protein: CASSATSGSYEQYF. CDR3 sequence (DNA): TGTGCCAGCAGCGCCACTAGCGGGTCCTACGAGCAGTACTTC.

This clone was recorded once. The rearrangement links TRBV5-1 to TRBJ2-2; D unclear. Germline V lookup: CDR1 SGHRS, CDR2 YFSETQ. The CDR3 is 14 residues long. V was pared by 0 bases and J by 1 base, with 4 bases between. CDR3 sequence (DNA): TGCGCCAGCAGCTTGGTCTTGAACACCGGGGAGCTGTTTTTT. Translating it yields CASSLVLNTGELFF.

In this sample, this clone turned up once. The genes are TRBV11-1 and TRBJ2-5; tentative D call: TRBD2 (6 bases). CDR3 length equals 14 residues. The V and J ends lost 3 bases and 5 bases respectively, with 13 bases between them. CDR1 and CDR2 (germline): SGHAT, FQDESV (reference sequence). The CDR3 is CASSFGGARETQYF. The CDR3, as DNA: TGTGCCAGCAGCTTCGGCGGGGCCAGGGAGACCCAGTACTTC.

J is TRBJ2-7 and V is TRBV2; a possible D gene is TRBD1 (5 bases). The CDR3 runs 11 residues. Germline V gene sequence: CDR1 SNHLY, CDR2 FYNNEI. V lost 6 bases and J lost 6, with 9 bases in between. The CDR3 loop is CASRAGFEQYF. The CDR3 nucleotides read TGTGCCAGCAGGGCAGGGTTCGAGCAGTACTTC.

This chain links TRBV19 with TRBJ2-1; 14 bases fit TRBD2. The V gene end was trimmed by 5 bases and the J gene end by 6 bases; junction bases not matched to a gene: 12. Germline V gene sequence: CDR1 LNHDA, CDR2 SQIVND (reference sequence). The CDR3 is made up of 18 amino acids. CDR3 loop: CASSRTSGGSIMLNEQFF. DNA for the CDR3: TGTGCCAGTAGTCGGACTAGCGGGGGGTCTATCATGCTCAATGAGCAGTTCTTC.

CDR3 DNA sequence: TGTGCCAGCGATGAACTTACGAACACCGGGGAGCTGTTTTTT. Translation gives CASDELTNTGELFF. V usage is TRBV6-5 and J usage is TRBJ2-2, with D hard to call. Trimming stripped 8 bases from V and 0 bases from J, with 10 bases between. This CDR3 region has 14 residues. Germline V lookup: CDR1 MNHEY, CDR2 SVGAGI.

The CDR3 DNA follows: TGCGCCAGCAGCTTGGTTGGGACTAGCGGGAGTGGAACCGGGGAGCTGTTTTTT. This translates into CASSLVGTSGSGTGELFF. The chain employs TRBV5-1 and TRBJ2-2, with 14 bases lining up with TRBD2. After removal of 0 bases from V and 5 bases from J, the junction contained 6 bases not matched to a gene. The CDR3 loop spans 18 amino acids. Looked up from germline, CDR1 is SGHRS and CDR2 is YFSETQ.

V usage is TRBV10-1 and J usage is TRBJ1-5; TRBD1 matches 9 bases. The CDR3 is made up of 17 amino acids. CDR1 WNHNN and CDR2 SYGVQD come from the germline V gene (reference sequence). V dropped 4 bases and J dropped 0; count of bases not matched to a gene: 7. The DNA for the CDR3 is TGCGCCAGCAGTGTTACGGGACAGGGCTATAGCAATCAGCCCCAGCATTTT. Protein sequence: CASSVTGQGYSNQPQHF.

A few counts support this clone. V and J are TRBV2 and TRBJ1-3, with D possibly matching TRBD1 (6 bases). Germline CDR1 and CDR2: SNHLY and FYNNEI. The CDR3 loop spans 12 amino acids. Trimming took 5 bases from V and 7 from J, leaving 9 bases between them. DNA for the CDR3: TGTGCCAGCAGTCCTCAGGGGAACACCATATATTTT. It specifies CASSPQGNTIYF.

This chain links TRBV18 with TRBJ2-1; 14 bases map to TRBD2. The CDR3 runs 18 residues. CDR1 and CDR2 from the germline V gene are KGHSH and LQKENI. The V and J ends lost 6 bases and 5 bases, in that order; junction bases with no gene match: 12. The CDR3 here is CASSLLPGLAGVDNEQFF. CDR3 DNA: TGTGCCAGCTCCCTCCTACCGGGACTAGCGGGAGTTGACAATGAGCAGTTCTTC. The full variable domain, completed using reference TRBV18 and TRBJ2-1, is NAGVMQNPRHLVRRRGQEARLRCSPMKGHSHVYWYRQLPEEGLKFMVYLQKENIIDESGMPKERFSAEFPKEGPSILRIQQVVRGDSAAYFCASSLLPGLAGVDNEQFFGPGTRLTVL.

V gene TRBV4-1 combines with J gene TRBJ2-5, with 8 bases fitting TRBD2. The CDR3 runs to 17 residues. The V gene end was trimmed by 1 base and the J gene end by 6 bases; junction bases not matched to a gene: 13. Germline loops: CDR1 MGHRA, CDR2 YSYEKL. As DNA, the CDR3 is TGCGCCAGCAGCCAAGGGGGGGCGGGAGGAGGGCTAAAGACCCAGTACTTC. Translating gives CASSQGGAGGGLKTQYF.

The chain combines TRBV7-3 with TRBJ1-3; no firm D call. The length of the CDR3 is 13 residues. Deletions cut 0 bases from V and 4 bases from J, with 4 bases between. Germline V lookup: CDR1 SGHTA, CDR2 FQGTGA. CDR3 loop: CASSLTPGNTIYF. The CDR3 bases are TGTGCCAGCAGCTTAACGCCCGGAAACACCATATATTTT.

The V call is TRBV6-4, the J call TRBJ2-2; 7 bases agree with TRBD2. This CDR3 spans 13 amino acids. Trimming took 4 bases from V and 4 from J; bases not matched to a gene: 0. Germline loops: CDR1 MRHNA, CDR2 SNTAGT. CDR3 amino acids: CASSGTSTGELFF. Here the CDR3 DNA reads TGTGCCAGCAGTGGGACTAGCACCGGGGAGCTGTTTTTT.

The rearrangement joins TRBV4-2 to TRBJ2-5; TRBD2 matches 12 bases. V lost 0 bases and J lost 7; bases outside the gene matches: 3. The CDR3 totals 15 residues. Germline-derived CDR1 and CDR2 are LGHNA and YNFKEQ. The CDR3 DNA reads TGTGCCAGCAGCCAAGAACTAGCGGGGGGCGTGACCCAGTACTTC. Amino acids: CASSQELAGGVTQYF.

V gene TRBV2 combines with J gene TRBJ1-1, with TRBD1 identical over 7 bases. The length of the CDR3 is 13 residues. Germline CDR1 SNHLY, CDR2 FYNNEI. With 6 bases clipped from V and 2 bases from J, the junction kept 3 bases outside the gene matches. CDR3 protein: CASRTGINTEAFF. As DNA, the CDR3 is TGTGCCAGCAGGACAGGGATTAACACTGAAGCTTTCTTT.

The chain employs TRBV19 and TRBJ1-1; the match to TRBD1 covers 7 bases. Germline V gene data show CDR1 as LNHDA and CDR2 as SQIVND (reference sequence). CDR3 length: 12 amino acids. The V and J ends lost 6 bases and 7 bases, in that order; junction bases with no gene match: 5. This chain's CDR3 is CASSYRGDEAFF. For the CDR3, the DNA is TGTGCCAGTAGCTACAGGGGTGATGAAGCTTTCTTT.

The count of this clone is one. This rearrangement joins TRBV6-1 to TRBJ2-6, with D possibly being TRBD1 (5 bases). This CDR3 has 18 residues. Germline V gene data show CDR1 as MNHNS and CDR2 as SASEGT. Trimming left V 1 base short and J 0 bases short, with 13 bases between. The CDR3 DNA is TGTGCCAGCAGTGAAGACAGGCGCCGCTACTCTGGGGCCAACGTCCTGACTTTC. Translated: CASSEDRRRYSGANVLTF.

J is TRBJ1-1 and V is TRBV30, with 10 positions matching TRBD1. The V gene's germline CDR1 is GTSNPN and CDR2 SVGIG (reference sequence). V trimming: 5 bases; J trimming: 3 bases; junction bases outside the gene matches: 6. The CDR3 has 14 residues. CDR3 sequence reads: CAWASGTGDTEAFF. CDR3 DNA: TGTGCCTGGGCCTCCGGGACAGGGGACACTGAAGCTTTCTTT.

This clone has only one observation. Distinct nucleotide sequences in the sample also encode this CDR3. This chain links TRBV20-1 with TRBJ1-2; D ambiguous. The CDR3 is made up of 11 amino acids. V was pared by 3 bases and J by 8 bases, with 10 bases between. Germline V gene lookup returns CDR1 DFQATT and CDR2 SNEGSKA (reference sequence). This CDR3 reads CSASPRGGYTF. The CDR3 DNA sequence: TGCAGTGCTAGTCCCAGAGGCGGCTACACCTTC.

The chain carries TRBV7-2 and TRBJ2-5; 7 bases are a match to TRBD1. Per the germline V gene, CDR1 is SGHTA and CDR2 is FQGNSA. Unmatched junction bases numbered 10, after V lost 4 bases and J lost 5 bases. This CDR3 is built from 15 residues. The CDR3 nucleotides are TGTGCCAGCAGCTCCAGACAGGGCGAGTGGGAGACCCAGTACTTC. Translation gives CASSSRQGEWETQYF.

The V gene is TRBV11-2, the J gene TRBJ2-7; TRBD2 matches 7 bases. J gave up 2 bases and V 1 base, and 2 bases lay outside the gene matches. Germline CDR1 is SGHAT and CDR2 is FQNNGV. The length of the CDR3 is 14 residues. The CDR3 coding sequence is TGTGCCAGCAGCTTAGTCCGGGAGGCCTACGAGCAGTACTTC. This translates into CASSLVREAYEQYF.

J is TRBJ1-1 and V is TRBV5-1, with TRBD1 matching 7 bases. The V segment lost 0 bases and the J segment 3 bases; nucleotides outside the gene matches: 8. CDR3 length: 16 residues. CDR1 is SGHRS and CDR2 is YFSETQ in the germline V gene. The CDR3 here is CASSLGQGEADTEAFF. The CDR3 region has the DNA TGCGCCAGCAGCTTGGGACAGGGTGAGGCGGACACTGAAGCTTTCTTT.